Below, 13 T cell receptor beta chains from the same sample are listed, as sequenced in a study of radiotherapy plus CTLA-4 blockade in lung cancer. Produced via immunoSEQ multiplex PCR; TCRdb's table is partial and in-frame only. The sample shows 70,000 to 90,000 clones, 70% to 85% of them seen only once. This specimen consisted of peripheral blood, obtained from a patient treated with radiotherapy plus ipilimumab. The receptors come from a human donor with non-small cell lung cancer who had stable disease on radiotherapy plus ipilimumab.

V usage is TRBV28 and J usage is TRBJ2-7, with 11 nucleotides matching TRBD2. This CDR3 comprises 15 residues. Per the germline V gene, CDR1 is MDHEN and CDR2 is SYDVKM. V shed 3 bases and J 1 base; nucleotides not matched to a gene: 2. CDR3 nucleotides: TGTGCCAGCAGTTTTAGCGGGAGGGCTTCCTACGAGCAGTACTTC. The encoded protein is CASSFSGRASYEQYF.

This clone came up once. The chain uses TRBV6-6 and TRBJ1-2, with TRBD1 identical over 10 bases. V lost 6 bases and J lost 2; bases outside the gene matches: 3. The CDR3 length is 14 residues. Germline-derived CDR1 and CDR2 are MNHNY and SVGAGI (reference sequence). CDR3 bases: TGTGCCAGCAGCGGACAGGGGGAAAACTATGGCTACACCTTC. Its translation is CASSGQGENYGYTF.

This chain joins TRBV7-6 and TRBJ2-3; TRBD2 matches 8 bases. V gave up 5 bases and J gave up 4 bases; unmatched junction bases: 8. The CDR3 is made up of 15 amino acids. Germline loops: CDR1 SGHVS, CDR2 FNYEAQ. The chain's CDR3 is CASSPDGLAPDTQYF. The CDR3 DNA reads as TGTGCCAGCAGCCCAGACGGACTAGCACCAGATACGCAGTATTTT.

The J gene is TRBJ2-7, the V gene TRBV5-4; TRBD2 agrees at 11 bases. The CDR3 runs 16 residues. Germline loops: CDR1 SGHNT, CDR2 YYREEE (reference sequence). V dropped 2 bases and J dropped 0; count of bases not matched to a gene: 4. CDR3 sequence: CASSFFSGGGSYEQYF. CDR3 coding DNA: TGTGCCAGCAGCTTTTTTAGCGGGGGGGGCTCCTACGAGCAGTACTTC.

The chain carries TRBV4-1 and TRBJ2-4, with TRBD2 matching over 9 bases. Germline V CDR1 and CDR2: MGHRA, YSYEKL. The CDR3 runs to 15 residues. The J segment lost 9 bases and the V segment lost 3 bases, leaving 9 bases of the junction unmatched. The CDR3 bases are TGCGCCAGCAGCCACCCCAGACTAGCGGTTTCCATTCAGTACTTC. Protein sequence: CASSHPRLAVSIQYF.

The J gene is TRBJ1-1, the V gene TRBV6-1, with D possibly matching TRBD1 (6 bases). Germline V gene sequence: CDR1 MNHNS, CDR2 SASEGT. There are 13 residues in the CDR3. Trimming stripped 8 bases from V and 3 bases from J, with 13 bases between. This CDR3 reads CASGVGAYTEAFF. In nucleotides, the CDR3 is TGTGCCAGCGGAGTGGGGGCCTACACTGAAGCTTTCTTT.

The chain combines TRBV5-4 with TRBJ2-1; TRBD2 aligns across 10 bases. The trim removed 4 bases at V and 6 bases at J, leaving 10 bases unmatched. Germline values: CDR1 SGHNT, CDR2 YYREEE (reference sequence). The CDR3 is 16 amino acids. As DNA, the CDR3 is TGTGCCAGCAGCCCTAAGACCAGCGGGGGGGCCAATGAGCAGTTCTTC. Protein: CASSPKTSGGANEQFF.

The V call is TRBV5-1, the J call TRBJ2-5; possible D gene TRBD2, 7 bases. CDR3 length: 13 residues. V was trimmed by 4 bases and J by 6 bases, leaving 13 bases between them. CDR1 SGHRS and CDR2 YFSETQ come from the germline V gene. CDR3 protein: CASSPLGGQTQYF. In nucleotides, the CDR3 is TGCGCCAGCAGCCCCCTGGGGGGGCAGACCCAGTACTTC.

This rearrangement joins TRBV28 to TRBJ1-1; possibly TRBD1 for D (6 bases). Germline CDR1 MDHEN, CDR2 SYDVKM. CDR3 length: 13 residues. V was trimmed by 9 bases and J by 3 bases, leaving 14 bases between them. CDR3 sequence: CASSGASHTEAFF. The CDR3 nucleotides are TGTGCCAGTTCAGGGGCCAGTCACACTGAAGCTTTCTTT.

This clone occurred once. The chain is built from TRBV7-2 and TRBJ1-1; TRBD1 matches 7 bases. Germline values: CDR1 SGHTA, CDR2 FQGNSA. Trimming at V came to 0 bases and at J to 0 bases, leaving 10 bases not matched to a gene. The CDR3 loop spans 18 amino acids. The CDR3 DNA sequence: TGTGCCAGCAGCTTAGCTTTCCCAACGGGACAGATGAACACTGAAGCTTTCTTT. It translates to CASSLAFPTGQMNTEAFF.

The chain links TRBV10-3 to TRBJ2-7; TRBD2 is a possible D gene (6 bases). This CDR3 region has 14 residues. Germline CDR1 and CDR2: ENHRY and SYGVKD. V shed 6 bases and J shed 0 bases, with 12 bases lying between them. CDR3 in DNA: TGTGCCATCAGGGGAGCGGGTCGCTCCTACGAGCAGTACTTC. Its translation: CAIRGAGRSYEQYF.

This chain uses TRBV2 with TRBJ1-4, with unresolved D. Trimming took off 2 bases at V and 8 bases at J, with 9 bases between the two ends. The CDR3 has 13 amino acids. Looked up from germline, CDR1 is SNHLY and CDR2 is FYNNEI. CDR3 nucleotides: TGTGCCAGCAGTGAAACGATAGGGGAAAAACTGTTTTTT. Protein sequence: CASSETIGEKLFF.

For the CDR3, the DNA is TGTGCCAGAAGCAGTGCAGGGGGCTTTTACTATGGCTACACCTTC. Translation: CARSSAGGFYYGYTF. V and J are TRBV7-5 and TRBJ1-2; no check of the table's D call, TRBD1, against the DNA was made. TRBV7-5 is a pseudogene. The CDR3 spans 15 residues.